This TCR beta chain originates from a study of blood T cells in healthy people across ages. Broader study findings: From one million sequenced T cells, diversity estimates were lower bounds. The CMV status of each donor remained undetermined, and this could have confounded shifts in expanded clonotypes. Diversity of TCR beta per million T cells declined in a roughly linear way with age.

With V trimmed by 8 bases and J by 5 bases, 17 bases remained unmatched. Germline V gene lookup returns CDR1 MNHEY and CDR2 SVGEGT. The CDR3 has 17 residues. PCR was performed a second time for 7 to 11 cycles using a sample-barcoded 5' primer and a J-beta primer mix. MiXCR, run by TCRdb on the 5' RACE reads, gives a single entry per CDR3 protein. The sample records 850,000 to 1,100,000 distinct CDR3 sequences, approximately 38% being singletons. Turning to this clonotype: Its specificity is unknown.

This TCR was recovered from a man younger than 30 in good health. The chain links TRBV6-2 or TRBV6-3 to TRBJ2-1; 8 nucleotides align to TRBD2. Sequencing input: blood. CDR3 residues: CASGPIGGGSFHNEQFF. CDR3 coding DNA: TGTGCCAGCGGTCCAATAGGCGGGGGGTCCTTCCACAATGAGCAGTTCTTC.